Following are 10 T cell receptor beta chains from one sample sequenced in a study of T cells after posttransplantation cyclophosphamide. Profiling relied on immunoSEQ multiplex PCR, and the TCRdb table lists in-frame clones only, not all of them. In the table there are over 15,000 clones, 70% to 90% of which are singletons. The sample comprised memory CD4+ T cells sorted from blood. The receptors stem from a young man in good health and a related stem cell transplant donor.

The chain employs TRBV27 and TRBJ1-6, with D possibly matching TRBD1 (6 bases). There are 16 residues in the CDR3. Trimming left V 5 bases short and J 3 bases short, with 14 bases between. In germline, CDR1 is MNHEY, CDR2 SMNVEV (reference sequence). The CDR3 DNA reads TGTGCCAGCAGTCCCCCCAGGGGACACTATAATTCACCCCTCCACTTT. It yields the protein CASSPPRGHYNSPLHF.

In this sample, this clone turned up once. The sample contains more than one DNA sequence encoding this CDR3. The V and J genes are TRBV9 and TRBJ2-1, with 7 bases matching TRBD2. The CDR3 is made up of 16 amino acids. The junction had 3 bases not matched to a gene; V was cut back by 0 bases and J by 0 bases. CDR1 and CDR2 (germline): SGDLS, YYNGEE. The CDR3: CASSVGRGFSYNEQFF. DNA for the CDR3: TGTGCCAGCAGCGTAGGGCGGGGGTTCTCCTACAATGAGCAGTTCTTC.

The V gene is TRBV19, the J gene TRBJ1-6; D remains ambiguous. CDR3 length: 14 residues. The germline CDR1 and CDR2 sequences are LNHDA and SQIVND (reference sequence). The V end lost 3 bases, the J end lost 7 bases, and 10 bases lay between the germline ends. The CDR3 sequence is CASSIRGENSPLHF. DNA of the CDR3: TGTGCCAGTAGTATCCGGGGAGAAAATTCACCCCTCCACTTT.

The chain has TRBV18 and TRBJ1-1, with 7 bases aligning to TRBD1. This CDR3 has 16 amino acids. Unmatched junction bases numbered 8, after V lost 3 bases and J lost 1 base. The germline V gene has CDR1 KGHSH and CDR2 LQKENI. CDR3 nucleotides: TGTGCCAGCTCACCTTTGCAATGGACAGGGAACACTGAAGCTTTCTTT. It specifies CASSPLQWTGNTEAFF.

The V call is TRBV5-1, the J call TRBJ1-5; D may be TRBD1 (6 bases). Germline V CDR1 and CDR2: SGHRS, YFSETQ. V was clipped by 0 bases and J by 11 bases, with 21 bases between them. The CDR3 loop spans 16 amino acids. The CDR3 coding sequence is TGCGCCAGCAGCTTGGGTCCAGCCACACCCGCAGGGGCCCAGCATTTT. Translation: CASSLGPATPAGAQHF.

This rearrangement joins TRBV19 to TRBJ1-5; D not certain. CDR1 and CDR2 from the germline V gene are LNHDA and SQIVND (reference sequence). Trimming cost V 0 bases and J 0 bases, with 18 bases left between them. This CDR3 is built from 19 residues. CDR3 DNA: TGTGCCAGTAGTATAGACGAAAGCAGGCGACACCTTAGCAATCAGCCCCAGCATTTT. This codes for CASSIDESRRHLSNQPQHF.

The V and J genes are TRBV5-5 and TRBJ2-7, with a tentative D call TRBD2 (7 bases). CDR3 size: 15 residues. Germline-derived CDR1 and CDR2 are SGHKS and YYEKEE (reference sequence). The V gene lost 7 bases and the J gene lost 5 bases, with 22 bases spanning the gap. The CDR3 DNA sequence: TGTGCCAGCGTCGAGGGCGGGGGCCTCAGGAACGAGCAGTACTTC. It is translated as CASVEGGGLRNEQYF.

On this clone: A junction end diverges from the germline sequence, so it may reflect a read error. This specimen includes other DNA sequences encoding the same CDR3. This chain uses TRBV15 with TRBJ1-4; 8 nucleotides match TRBD1. From germline, CDR1 is LNHNV and CDR2 YYDKDF (reference sequence). The CDR3 is made up of 16 amino acids. CDR3 DNA: TGTGCTACCAGCAGAGGGCCGACAGGGGTATGGGAAAAACTGTTTTTT. It yields the protein CATSRGPTGVWEKLFF.

The chain employs TRBV6-1 and TRBJ1-5, with D unclear. Germline lookup yields CDR1 MNHNS and CDR2 SASEGT. The CDR3 has 14 amino acids. Trimming cost V 6 bases and J 0 bases, with 9 bases left between them. The CDR3 DNA reads TGTGCCAGCAGCTTCGGTTATAGCAATCAGCCCCAGCATTTT. This codes for CASSFGYSNQPQHF.

About this clone: Mismatch with germline at one junction end may stem from a read error. The chain recombines TRBV11-3 with TRBJ2-2, with D maybe TRBD2 (5 bases). The CDR3 totals 13 residues. Per germline, CDR1 SGHNT and CDR2 YENEEA. In DNA form, the CDR3 reads TGTGCCAGCAGCTCGGGGAACAGCGGGGAGCTGTTTTTT. Translation gives CASSSGNSGELFF.